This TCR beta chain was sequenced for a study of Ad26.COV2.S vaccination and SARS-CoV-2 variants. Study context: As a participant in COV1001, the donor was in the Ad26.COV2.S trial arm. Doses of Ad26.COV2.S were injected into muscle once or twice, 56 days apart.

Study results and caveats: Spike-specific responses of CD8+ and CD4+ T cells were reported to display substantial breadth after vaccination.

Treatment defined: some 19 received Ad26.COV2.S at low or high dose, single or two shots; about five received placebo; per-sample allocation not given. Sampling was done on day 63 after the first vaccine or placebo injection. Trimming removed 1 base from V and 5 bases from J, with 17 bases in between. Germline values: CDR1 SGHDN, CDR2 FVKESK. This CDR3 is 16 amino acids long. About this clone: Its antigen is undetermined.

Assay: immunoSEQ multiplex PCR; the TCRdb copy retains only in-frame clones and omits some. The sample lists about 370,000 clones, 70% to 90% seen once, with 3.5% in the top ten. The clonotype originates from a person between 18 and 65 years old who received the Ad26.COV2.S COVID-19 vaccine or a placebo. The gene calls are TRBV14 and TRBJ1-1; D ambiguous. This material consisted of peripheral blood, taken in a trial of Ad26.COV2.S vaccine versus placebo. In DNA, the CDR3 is TGTGCCAGCAGCCAAGGGTGGTGGGGAGGATCGACTGAAGCTTTCTTT. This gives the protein CASSQGWWGGSTEAFF.